The T cell receptor beta chain under discussion was sequenced for a study of cytomegalovirus exposure and HLA in healthy donors. Study observations and caveats: The sole available immune exposure information was CMV serostatus. The study recorded 160 or so TCR beta chains that were cytomegalovirus-associated.

From germline, CDR1 is SGDLS and CDR2 YYNGEE. There are 16 residues in the CDR3. The germline V and J ends were trimmed by 3 bases and 2 bases, with 15 bases remaining between them. As for the donors, each was a healthy bone marrow donor. For this clone: Its antigen is not identified.

PCR employed 60 Vbeta and 13 Jbeta primers. Profiling relied on immunoSEQ multiplex PCR, and the TCRdb table lists in-frame clones only, not all of them. This table has about 130,000 clones, about four fifths appearing once. The chain couples TRBV9 to TRBJ1-5, with unresolved D. This receptor was obtained from a man between 18 and 29 years old in good health and CMV-seronegative. Material: PBMCs. CDR3 nucleotide sequence: TGTGCCAGCAGCGAAGGAGTACCTATGGGCAATCAGCCCCAGCATTTT. This translates into CASSEGVPMGNQPQHF.